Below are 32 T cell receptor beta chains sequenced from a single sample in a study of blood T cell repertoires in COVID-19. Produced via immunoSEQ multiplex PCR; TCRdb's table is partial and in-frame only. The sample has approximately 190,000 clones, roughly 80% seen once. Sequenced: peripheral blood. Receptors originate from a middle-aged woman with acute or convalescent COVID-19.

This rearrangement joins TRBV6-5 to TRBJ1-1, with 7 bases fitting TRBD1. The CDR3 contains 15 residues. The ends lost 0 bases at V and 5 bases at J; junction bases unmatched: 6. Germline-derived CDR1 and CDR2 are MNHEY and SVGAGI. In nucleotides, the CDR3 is TGTGCCAGCAGTTACTCTTCGACAGGGCTTACTGAAGCTTTCTTT. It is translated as CASSYSSTGLTEAFF.

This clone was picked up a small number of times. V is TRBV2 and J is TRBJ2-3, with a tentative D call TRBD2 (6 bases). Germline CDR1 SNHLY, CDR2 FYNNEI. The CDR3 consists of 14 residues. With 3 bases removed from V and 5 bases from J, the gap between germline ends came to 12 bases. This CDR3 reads CASSDYSGEDTQYF. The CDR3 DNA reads TGTGCCAGCAGTGACTATTCGGGGGAAGATACGCAGTATTTT.

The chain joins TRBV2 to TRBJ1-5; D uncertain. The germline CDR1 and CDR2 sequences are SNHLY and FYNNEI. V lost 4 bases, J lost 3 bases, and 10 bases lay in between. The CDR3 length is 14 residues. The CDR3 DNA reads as TGTGCCAGCAGTGTGCGGCGCACCAATCAGCCCCAGCATTTT. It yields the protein CASSVRRTNQPQHF.

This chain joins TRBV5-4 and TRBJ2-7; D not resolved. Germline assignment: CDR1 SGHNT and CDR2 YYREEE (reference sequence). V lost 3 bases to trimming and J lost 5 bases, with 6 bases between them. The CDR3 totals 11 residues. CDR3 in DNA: TGTGCCAGCAGCTACCGGGACGAGCAGTACTTC. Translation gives CASSYRDEQYF.

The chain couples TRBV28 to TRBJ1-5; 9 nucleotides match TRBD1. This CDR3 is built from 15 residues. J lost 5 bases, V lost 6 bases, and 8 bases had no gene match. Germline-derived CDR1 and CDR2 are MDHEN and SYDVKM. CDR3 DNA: TGTGCCAGCAGATCCCGGGACAGGGAACATCAGCCCCAGCATTTT. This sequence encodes CASRSRDREHQPQHF.

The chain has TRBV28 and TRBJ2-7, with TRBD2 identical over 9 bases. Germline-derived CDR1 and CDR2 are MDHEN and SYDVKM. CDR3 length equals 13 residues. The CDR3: CGIQAGGLYEQYF. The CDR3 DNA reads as TGTGGCATCCAAGCGGGAGGACTGTACGAGCAGTACTTC.

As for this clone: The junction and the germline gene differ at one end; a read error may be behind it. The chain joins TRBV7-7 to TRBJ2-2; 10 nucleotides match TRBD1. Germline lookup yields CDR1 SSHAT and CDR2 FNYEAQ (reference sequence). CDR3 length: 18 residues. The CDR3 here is CASSLGPGTGVMTGELFF. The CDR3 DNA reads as TGTGCTAGCAGCTTAGGTCCCGGGACAGGGGTAATGACCGGGGAGCTGTTTTTT.

CDR3 amino acids: CASGRRGSYGNTIYF. The CDR3 DNA sequence: TGTGCCAGCGGGCGTCGGGGAAGTTATGGAAACACCATATATTTT. This rearrangement joins TRBV19 to TRBJ1-3; D is uncertain. The germline CDR1 and CDR2 sequences are LNHDA and SQIVND (reference sequence). The length of the CDR3 is 15 residues. Trimming left V 9 bases short and J 3 bases short, with 18 bases between.

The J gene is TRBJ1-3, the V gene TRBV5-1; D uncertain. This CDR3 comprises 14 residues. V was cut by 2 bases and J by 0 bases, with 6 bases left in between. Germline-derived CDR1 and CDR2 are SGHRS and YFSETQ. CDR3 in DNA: TGCGCCAGCAGCTTATTAGACTCTGGAAACACCATATATTTT. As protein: CASSLLDSGNTIYF.

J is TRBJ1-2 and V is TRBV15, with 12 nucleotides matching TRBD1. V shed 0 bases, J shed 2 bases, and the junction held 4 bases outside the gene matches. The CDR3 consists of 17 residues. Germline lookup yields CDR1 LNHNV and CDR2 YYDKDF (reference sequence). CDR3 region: CATSRDFGTGGNYGYTF. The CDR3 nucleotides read TGTGCCACCAGCAGAGATTTCGGGACAGGGGGCAACTATGGCTACACCTTC.

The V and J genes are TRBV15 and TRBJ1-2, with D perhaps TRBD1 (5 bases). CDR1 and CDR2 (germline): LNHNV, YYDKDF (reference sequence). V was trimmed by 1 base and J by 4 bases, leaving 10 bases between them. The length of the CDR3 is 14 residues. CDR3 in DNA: TGTGCCACCAGCAGAGGCAAGGGGCCCTATGGCTACACCTTC. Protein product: CATSRGKGPYGYTF.

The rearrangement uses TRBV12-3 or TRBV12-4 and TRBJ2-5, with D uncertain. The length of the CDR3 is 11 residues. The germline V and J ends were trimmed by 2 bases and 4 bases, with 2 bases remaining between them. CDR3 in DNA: TGTGCCAGCAGTTTACTAGAGACCCAGTACTTC. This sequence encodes CASSLLETQYF.

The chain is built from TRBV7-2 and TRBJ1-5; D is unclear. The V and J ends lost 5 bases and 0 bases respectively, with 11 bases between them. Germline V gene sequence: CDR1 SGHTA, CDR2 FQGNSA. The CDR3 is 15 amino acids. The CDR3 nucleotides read TGTGCCAGCAGCCTAACCTCTTATAGCAATCAGCCCCAGCATTTT. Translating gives CASSLTSYSNQPQHF.

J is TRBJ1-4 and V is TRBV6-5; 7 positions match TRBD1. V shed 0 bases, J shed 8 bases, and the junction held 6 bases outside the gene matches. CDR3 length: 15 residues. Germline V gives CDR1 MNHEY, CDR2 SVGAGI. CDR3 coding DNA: TGTGCCAGCAGTTACTCCAGGGGGTCGGGGGAAAAACTGTTTTTT. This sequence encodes CASSYSRGSGEKLFF.

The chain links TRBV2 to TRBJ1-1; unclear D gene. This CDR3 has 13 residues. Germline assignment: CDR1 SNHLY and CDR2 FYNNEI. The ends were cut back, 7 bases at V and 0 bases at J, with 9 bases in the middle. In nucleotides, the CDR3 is TGTGCCAGCAAAGTACACATGAACACTGAAGCTTTCTTT. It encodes CASKVHMNTEAFF.

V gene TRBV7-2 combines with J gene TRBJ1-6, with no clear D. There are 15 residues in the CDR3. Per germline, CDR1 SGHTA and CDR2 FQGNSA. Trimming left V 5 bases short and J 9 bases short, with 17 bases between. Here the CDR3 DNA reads TGTGCCAGCAGCCCCAGGCCTGGGTTAAGTTCACCCCTCCACTTT. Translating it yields CASSPRPGLSSPLHF. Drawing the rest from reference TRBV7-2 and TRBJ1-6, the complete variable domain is GAGVSQSPSNKVTEKGKDVELRCDPISGHTALYWYRQSLGQGLEFLIYFQGNSAPDKSGLPSDRFSAERTGGSVSTLTIQRTQQEDSAVYLCASSPRPGLSSPLHFGNGTRLTVT.

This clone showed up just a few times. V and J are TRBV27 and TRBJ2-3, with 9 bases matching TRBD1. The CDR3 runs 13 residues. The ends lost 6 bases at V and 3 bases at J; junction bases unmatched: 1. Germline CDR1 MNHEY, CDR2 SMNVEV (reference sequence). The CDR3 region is CASRGTGTDTQYF. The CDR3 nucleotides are TGTGCCAGCAGGGGGACAGGGACAGATACGCAGTATTTT.

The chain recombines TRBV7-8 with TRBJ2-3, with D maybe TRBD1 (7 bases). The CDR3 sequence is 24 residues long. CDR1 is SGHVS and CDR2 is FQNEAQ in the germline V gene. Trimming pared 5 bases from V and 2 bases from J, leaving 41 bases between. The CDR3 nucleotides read TGTGCCAGCAGCCCCCCCCTTGTTGGGCAGGGGGGCCTCCTTACAATTGCCGCCACAGATACGCAGTATTTT. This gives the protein CASSPPLVGQGGLLTIAATDTQYF.

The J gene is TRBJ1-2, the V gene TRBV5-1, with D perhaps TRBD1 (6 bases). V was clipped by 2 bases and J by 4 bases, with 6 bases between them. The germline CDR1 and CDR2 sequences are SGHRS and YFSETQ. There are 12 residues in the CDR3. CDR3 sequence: CASSLQGYGYTF. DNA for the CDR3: TGCGCCAGCAGCTTACAGGGCTATGGCTACACCTTC.

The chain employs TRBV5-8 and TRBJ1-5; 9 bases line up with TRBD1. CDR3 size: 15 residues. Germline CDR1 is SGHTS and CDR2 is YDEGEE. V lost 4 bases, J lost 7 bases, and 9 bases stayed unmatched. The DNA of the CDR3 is TGTGCCAGCAGCCCCTGGACAGGGGTTAGCCAGCCCCAGCATTTT. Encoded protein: CASSPWTGVSQPQHF.

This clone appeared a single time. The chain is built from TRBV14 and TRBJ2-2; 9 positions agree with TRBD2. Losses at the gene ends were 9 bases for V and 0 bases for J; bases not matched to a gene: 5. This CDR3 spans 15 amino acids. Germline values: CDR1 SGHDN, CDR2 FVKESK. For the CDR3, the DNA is TGTGCCAGTAGGCGGGGGGGCGCGAACACCGGGGAGCTGTTTTTT. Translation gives CASRRGGANTGELFF.

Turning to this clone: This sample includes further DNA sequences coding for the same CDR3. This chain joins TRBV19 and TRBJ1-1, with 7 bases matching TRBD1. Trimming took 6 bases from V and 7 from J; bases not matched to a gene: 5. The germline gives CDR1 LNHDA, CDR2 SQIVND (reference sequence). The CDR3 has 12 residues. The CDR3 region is CASRTGLGEAFF. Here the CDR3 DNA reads TGTGCCAGTAGGACAGGGCTGGGTGAAGCTTTCTTT.

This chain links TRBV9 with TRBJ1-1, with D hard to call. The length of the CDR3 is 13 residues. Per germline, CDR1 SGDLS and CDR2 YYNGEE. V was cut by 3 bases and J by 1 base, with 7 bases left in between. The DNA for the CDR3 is TGTGCCAGCAGCGGCCGACAGAACACTGAAGCTTTCTTT. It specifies CASSGRQNTEAFF.

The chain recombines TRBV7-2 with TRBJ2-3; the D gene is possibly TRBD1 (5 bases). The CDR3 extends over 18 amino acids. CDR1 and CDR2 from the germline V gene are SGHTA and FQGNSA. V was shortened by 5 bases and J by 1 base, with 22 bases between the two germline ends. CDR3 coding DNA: TGTGCCAGCAGCCCGACCCTTCCACGACAGATGGGCACAGATACGCAGTATTTT. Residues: CASSPTLPRQMGTDTQYF.

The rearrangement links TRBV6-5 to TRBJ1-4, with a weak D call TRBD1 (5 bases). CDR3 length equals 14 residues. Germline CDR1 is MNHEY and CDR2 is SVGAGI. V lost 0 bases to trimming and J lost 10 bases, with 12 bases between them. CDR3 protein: CASSYSTGQGKLFF. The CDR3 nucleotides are TGTGCCAGCAGTTACTCGACGGGCCAGGGAAAACTGTTTTTT.

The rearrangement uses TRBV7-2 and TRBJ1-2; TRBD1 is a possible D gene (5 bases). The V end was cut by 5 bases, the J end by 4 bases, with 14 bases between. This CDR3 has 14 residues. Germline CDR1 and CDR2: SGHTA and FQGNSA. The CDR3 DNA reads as TGTGCCAGCAGCGTCCCAGGGAAGGGCTATGGCTACACCTTC. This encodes CASSVPGKGYGYTF.

CDR3 DNA: TGTGCCAGCAGCCGGACAGCGTTCGCAACTAATGAAAAACTGTTTTTT. This codes for CASSRTAFATNEKLFF. The rearrangement joins TRBV2 to TRBJ1-4; D possibly corresponds to TRBD1 (6 bases). CDR3 length: 16 amino acids. Germline V CDR1 and CDR2: SNHLY, FYNNEI. V lost 6 bases, J lost 0 bases, and 14 bases lay in between.

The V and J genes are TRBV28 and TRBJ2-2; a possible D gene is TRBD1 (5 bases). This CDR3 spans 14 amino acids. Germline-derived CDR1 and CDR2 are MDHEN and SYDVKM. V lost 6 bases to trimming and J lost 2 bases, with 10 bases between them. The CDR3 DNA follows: TGTGCCAGCAGGGCACAGGTAAACACCGGGGAGCTGTTTTTT. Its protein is CASRAQVNTGELFF.

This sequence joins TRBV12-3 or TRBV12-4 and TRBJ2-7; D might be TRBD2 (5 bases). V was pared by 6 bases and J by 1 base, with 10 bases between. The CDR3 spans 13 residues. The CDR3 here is CASSPGISYEQYF. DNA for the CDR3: TGTGCCAGCAGCCCCGGGATTTCCTACGAGCAGTACTTC.

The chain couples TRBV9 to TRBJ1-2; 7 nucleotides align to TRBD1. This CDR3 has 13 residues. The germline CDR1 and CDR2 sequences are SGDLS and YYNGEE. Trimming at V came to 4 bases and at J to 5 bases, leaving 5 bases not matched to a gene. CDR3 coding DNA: TGTGCCAGCAGCCAAAAACAGGGGTATGGCTACACCTTC. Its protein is CASSQKQGYGYTF.

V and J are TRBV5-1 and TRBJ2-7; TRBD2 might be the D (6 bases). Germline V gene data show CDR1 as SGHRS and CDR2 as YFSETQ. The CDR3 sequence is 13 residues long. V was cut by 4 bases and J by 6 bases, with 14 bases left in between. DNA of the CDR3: TGCGCCAGCAGCCCTTGGGGAGCGGGCGAGCAGTACTTC. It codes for CASSPWGAGEQYF.

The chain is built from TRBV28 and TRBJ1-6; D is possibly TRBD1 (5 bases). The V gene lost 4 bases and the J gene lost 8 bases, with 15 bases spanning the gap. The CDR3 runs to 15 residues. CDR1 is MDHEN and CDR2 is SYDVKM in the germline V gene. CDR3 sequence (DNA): TGTGCCAGCAGTTCGACAGAACATTTAGATTCACCCCTCCACTTT. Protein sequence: CASSSTEHLDSPLHF.